The present T cell receptor beta chain was sequenced within a study of T cells after yellow fever vaccination. This clonotype was seen more than once but under ten times. The length of the CDR3 is 15 residues. Per the germline V gene, CDR1 is MNHEY and CDR2 is SMNVEV (reference sequence). Trimming took off 5 bases at V and 0 bases at J, with 13 bases between the two ends. TCRdb itself ran the 5' RACE reads through MiXCR, one entry per CDR3 protein. This sample has under 350,000 distinct CDR3 sequences, with approximately 4% found just once. This chain connects TRBV27 to TRBJ1-2, with TRBD1 as a possible D gene (6 bases). This receptor was obtained from a man aged 18 to 35 who received the YFV17D yellow fever vaccine. The sequenced sample was PBMCs, obtained 5 days after the yellow fever booster vaccination. CDR3 in amino acids: CASSRGTPANYGYTF. The CDR3, as DNA: TGTGCCAGCAGTCGGGGGACACCAGCTAACTATGGCTACACCTTC.